These 26 T cell receptor beta chains share one sample of origin, sequenced in a study of blood T cell repertoires in COVID-19. Libraries were prepared by immunoSEQ multiplex PCR; TCRdb keeps only in-frame clonotypes and omits some of them. The data hold 80,000 or so clones, with about four fifths observed a single time. The sequencing sample was made of peripheral blood. These receptors were obtained from a man in his 60s with acute or convalescent COVID-19.

CDR3 region: CASSSHRVQETQYF. In DNA form, the CDR3 reads TGTGCCAGCAGTTCTCACAGGGTACAAGAGACCCAGTACTTC. The V and J genes are TRBV28 and TRBJ2-5; perhaps TRBD1 as D (6 bases). The CDR3 covers 14 residues. From germline, CDR1 is MDHEN and CDR2 SYDVKM. Trimming took off 4 bases at V and 2 bases at J, with 11 bases between the two ends.

This chain joins TRBV30 and TRBJ2-7, with D possibly matching TRBD1 (5 bases). CDR1 is GTSNPN and CDR2 is SVGIG in the germline V gene (reference sequence). Trimming stripped 1 base from V and 2 bases from J, with 12 bases between. There are 14 residues in the CDR3. The CDR3 nucleotides read TGTGCCTGGAGTGGTTGGGGCAGGGCCTACGAGCAGTACTTC. Translating it yields CAWSGWGRAYEQYF.

The count of this clone is one. The chain has TRBV7-2 and TRBJ2-1; D is undetermined. The V end was cut by 2 bases, the J end by 12 bases, with 8 bases between. The CDR3 has 11 amino acids. CDR1 is SGHTA, CDR2 FQGNSA, per germline. This chain's CDR3 is CASSLFPRQFF. The CDR3 bases are TGTGCCAGCAGCTTATTCCCTCGGCAGTTCTTC. The whole variable domain, filled in from reference TRBV7-2 and TRBJ2-1, reads GAGVSQSPSNKVTEKGKDVELRCDPISGHTALYWYRQSLGQGLEFLIYFQGNSAPDKSGLPSDRFSAERTGGSVSTLTIQRTQQEDSAVYLCASSLFPRQFFGPGTRLTVL.

This clone has a handful of counts. This chain uses TRBV12-3 or TRBV12-4 with TRBJ1-1, with D unclear. The germline V and J ends were trimmed by 7 bases and 1 base, with 10 bases remaining between them. CDR3 length: 13 amino acids. This chain's CDR3 is CASTPYGNTEAFF. CDR3 sequence (DNA): TGTGCCAGCACCCCCTACGGGAACACTGAAGCTTTCTTT.

The chain joins TRBV5-1 to TRBJ1-2; D ambiguous. The V end was cut by 4 bases, the J end by 3 bases, with 10 bases between. The CDR3 runs 13 residues. Germline CDR1 SGHRS, CDR2 YFSETQ. The CDR3 reads CASSLEGDYGYTF. The DNA for the CDR3 is TGCGCCAGCAGCCTTGAGGGTGACTATGGCTACACCTTC.

In nucleotides, the CDR3 is TGTGCCAGCAGCCAAGGACGCGGGCTGGACACTGAAGCTTTCTTT. It encodes CASSQGRGLDTEAFF. This chain connects TRBV4-2 to TRBJ1-1; unclear D gene. Germline CDR1 and CDR2: LGHNA and YNFKEQ. This CDR3 is 15 amino acids long. With 1 base removed from V and 3 bases from J, the gap between germline ends came to 12 bases.

The rearrangement links TRBV7-9 to TRBJ1-1; weak D call: TRBD1 (5 bases). V was cut by 5 bases and J by 11 bases, with 12 bases left in between. The germline gives CDR1 SEHNR, CDR2 FQNEAQ (reference sequence). The CDR3 extends over 11 amino acids. CDR3 DNA: TGTGCCAGCAGCCTTGGGGCGGTTGCTTTCTTT. Its protein product is CASSLGAVAFF. The full variable domain, completed using reference TRBV7-9 and TRBJ1-1, is DTGVSQNPRHKITKRGQNVTFRCDPISEHNRLYWYRQTLGQGPEFLTYFQNEAQLEKSRLLSDRFSAERPKGSFSTLEIQRTEQGDSAMYLCASSLGAVAFFGQGTRLTVV.

This chain uses TRBV27 with TRBJ1-5; D not resolved. The CDR3 spans 15 residues. V lost 8 bases, J lost 0 bases, and 14 bases lay in between. Germline lookup yields CDR1 MNHEY and CDR2 SMNVEV (reference sequence). The CDR3 region has the DNA TGTGCCAGCGCACTAGGCAGCTATAGCAATCAGCCCCAGCATTTT. It yields the protein CASALGSYSNQPQHF.

The chain has TRBV4-2 and TRBJ2-2; 7 nucleotides line up with TRBD1. Germline assignment: CDR1 LGHNA and CDR2 YNFKEQ. Trimming at V came to 0 bases and at J to 3 bases, leaving 4 bases not matched to a gene. The CDR3 is 16 amino acids. CDR3: CASSQERGRDTGELFF. In nucleotides, the CDR3 is TGTGCCAGCAGCCAAGAAAGGGGGCGGGACACCGGGGAGCTGTTTTTT.

The chain employs TRBV19 and TRBJ2-1; TRBD1 might be the D (5 bases). This CDR3 is built from 12 residues. V was pared by 4 bases and J by 15 bases, with 16 bases between. Germline loops: CDR1 LNHDA, CDR2 SQIVND (reference sequence). The CDR3 sequence is CASSTRQSGAFF. The CDR3 DNA reads TGTGCCAGTAGTACCCGACAGTCCGGTGCGTTCTTC.

This chain connects TRBV5-1 to TRBJ2-5; TRBD1 might be the D (5 bases). Germline lookup yields CDR1 SGHRS and CDR2 YFSETQ. The V and J ends lost 1 base and 2 bases respectively, with 12 bases between them. The CDR3 runs 15 residues. CDR3 amino acids: CASSLLGQAQETQYF. As DNA, the CDR3 is TGCGCCAGCAGCTTGTTGGGGCAGGCTCAAGAGACCCAGTACTTC.

This chain uses TRBV7-9 with TRBJ2-7; TRBD1 aligns across 10 bases. CDR1 is SEHNR, CDR2 FQNEAQ, per germline (reference sequence). V gave up 0 bases and J gave up 7 bases; unmatched junction bases: 9. The CDR3 loop spans 16 amino acids. Here the CDR3 DNA reads TGTGCCAGCAGCTTAGCGAGGGACAGGGGAAAGGGAGAGCAGTACTTC. Protein sequence: CASSLARDRGKGEQYF.

The chain links TRBV7-9 to TRBJ1-2; unclear D gene. This CDR3 contains 17 residues. Trimming took off 4 bases at V and 3 bases at J, with 21 bases between the two ends. CDR1 is SEHNR and CDR2 is FQNEAQ in the germline V gene (reference sequence). CDR3 sequence (DNA): TGTGCCAGCAGCTCAAACGTTTTGGTCACGCGGGACTATGGCTACACCTTC. The encoded protein is CASSSNVLVTRDYGYTF.

CDR3 nucleotide sequence: TGTGCCAGGCCAGGCAGGGACATGAACACTGAAGCTTTCTTT. It encodes CARPGRDMNTEAFF. The chain uses TRBV2 and TRBJ1-1, with D possibly being TRBD1 (6 bases). The CDR3 spans 14 residues. Looked up from germline, CDR1 is SNHLY and CDR2 is FYNNEI. V was clipped by 9 bases and J by 0 bases, with 14 bases between them.

In this sample, this clone turned up once. J is TRBJ2-2 and V is TRBV27; TRBD1 aligns across 9 bases. The trim removed 0 bases at V and 5 bases at J, leaving 10 bases unmatched. This CDR3 region has 18 residues. Germline CDR1 is MNHEY and CDR2 is SMNVEV (reference sequence). This CDR3 reads CASSLSSLGQGPTGELFF. The DNA of the CDR3 is TGTGCCAGCAGTTTATCGAGTCTGGGACAGGGACCTACCGGGGAGCTGTTTTTT.

The rearrangement links TRBV4-2 to TRBJ2-1, with TRBD1 matching 9 bases. This CDR3 has 16 residues. Trimming removed 4 bases from V and 7 bases from J; junction bases left unmatched: 11. Per germline, CDR1 LGHNA and CDR2 YNFKEQ. DNA for the CDR3: TGTGCCAGCAGCCCCCGGTTGACAGGGGGTGAGAATGAGCAGTTCTTC. This codes for CASSPRLTGGENEQFF.

This rearrangement joins TRBV5-1 to TRBJ2-1, with a possible D match to TRBD1 (5 bases). CDR3 length equals 12 residues. Looked up from germline, CDR1 is SGHRS and CDR2 is YFSETQ. V lost 1 base and J 7 bases, leaving 6 bases between the germline ends. CDR3 nucleotide sequence: TGCGCCAGCAGCTTGCAGGGAAATGAGCAGTTCTTC. Protein product: CASSLQGNEQFF.

This clone was observed a handful of times. The chain links TRBV27 to TRBJ2-7, with D hard to call. The CDR3 spans 11 residues. CDR1 and CDR2 (germline): MNHEY, SMNVEV (reference sequence). Trimming removed 8 bases from V and 7 bases from J, with 12 bases in between. The chain's CDR3 is CASRSSEEQYF. As DNA, the CDR3 is TGTGCCAGCCGTAGTAGTGAAGAGCAGTACTTC.

The chain employs TRBV6-5 and TRBJ1-1, with TRBD1 matching 10 bases. Germline trimming cut 2 bases from V and 3 bases from J; bases unmatched to any gene: 6. Per the germline V gene, CDR1 is MNHEY and CDR2 is SVGAGI. This CDR3 comprises 16 residues. CDR3 in amino acids: CASSYRGQGVDTEAFF. The CDR3 coding sequence is TGTGCCAGCAGTTACCGAGGACAGGGGGTGGACACTGAAGCTTTCTTT.

The V call is TRBV5-6, the J call TRBJ2-3; D unresolved. The CDR3 has 13 amino acids. Germline V gene data show CDR1 as SGHDT and CDR2 as YYEEEE. Trimming stripped 4 bases from V and 4 bases from J, with 10 bases between. CDR3 sequence reads: CASSRVAPDTQYF. In DNA, the CDR3 is TGTGCCAGCAGCCGCGTTGCTCCAGATACGCAGTATTTT.

This chain uses TRBV12-3 or TRBV12-4 with TRBJ2-7; 8 bases align to TRBD2. This CDR3 contains 13 residues. Trimming cost V 5 bases and J 1 base; bases outside gene matches: 1. CDR3 in amino acids: CASSRGGSYEQYF. The CDR3, as DNA: TGTGCCAGCAGTCGCGGGGGGTCCTACGAGCAGTACTTC.

This chain uses TRBV19 with TRBJ1-6, with D maybe TRBD1 (5 bases). The V and J ends lost 7 bases and 14 bases respectively, with 18 bases between them. The CDR3 runs to 13 residues. Germline lookup yields CDR1 LNHDA and CDR2 SQIVND (reference sequence). CDR3 DNA sequence: TGTGCCAGTATAAAGCAGGGAGGGACGGCCCTCCACTTT. This gives the protein CASIKQGGTALHF.

This chain connects TRBV6-5 to TRBJ2-5; D not resolved. Trimming left V 5 bases short and J 1 base short, with 8 bases between. Germline-derived CDR1 and CDR2 are MNHEY and SVGAGI. The CDR3 loop spans 13 amino acids. CDR3 nucleotides: TGTGCCAGCAGTCCGGGTCCCCAAGAGACCCAGTACTTC. This encodes CASSPGPQETQYF.

Comment on this clone: The junction departs from germline at one end; a sequencing error may be responsible. The rearrangement links TRBV7-8 to TRBJ2-1, with D perhaps being TRBD1 or TRBD2 (5 bases each). Per the germline V gene, CDR1 is SGHVS and CDR2 is FQNEAQ. CDR3 length equals 15 residues. Here the CDR3 reads CASSLAGSSYNEQFF. CDR3 coding DNA: TGTGCCAGCAGCCTAGCAGGGAGCTCCTACAATGAGCAGTTCTTC.

The chain has TRBV4-1 and TRBJ1-4, with 9 bases identical to TRBD1. Trimming removed 3 bases from V and 7 bases from J; junction bases left unmatched: 9. CDR1 and CDR2 (germline): MGHRA, YSYEKL. The CDR3 has 16 amino acids. The CDR3 nucleotides are TGCGCCAGCAGCCATGCTTTAGGACAGGGGAGTGAAAAACTGTTTTTT. Residues: CASSHALGQGSEKLFF.

J is TRBJ1-2 and V is TRBV12-3 or TRBV12-4, with a weak D call TRBD1 (5 bases). V lost 3 bases, J lost 10 bases, and 15 bases lay in between. The CDR3 is 13 amino acids. The CDR3 region has the DNA TGTGCCAGCAGTTTGGAAGGGGCCACCTCCTACACCTTC. Protein sequence: CASSLEGATSYTF.